The clone carrying this TCR beta chain was detected only once. The data were taken from a study of shared clonotypes between healthy human individuals. Looking at the study overall: Per donor, CD8 memory used one plate, CD8 naive used two, CD4 memory used three and CD4 naive used three.

When replicate PCRs were run on sorted subsets, they used 150 to 250 ng DNA, some 33,000 T cell genomes. Sequenced by immunoSEQ multiplex PCR; TCRdb stores in-frame clones only, minus some. The table shows around 940,000 clones, with about three quarters occurring only once. The sample taken for sequencing was memory CD4+ T cells sorted from blood. The subset here: CD45RA-negative fraction. The TCR sequence derives from a man in his late teens or twenties in good health.

The CDR3 coding sequence is TGTGCCAGCAGGAGAACAGGGGGAAACACCGGGGAGCTGTTTTTT. It encodes CASRRTGGNTGELFF. This sequence joins TRBV6-5 and TRBJ2-2; 8 bases agree with TRBD1. With 6 bases clipped from V and 2 bases from J, the junction kept 5 bases outside the gene matches. Germline CDR1 is MNHEY and CDR2 is SVGAGI. This CDR3 comprises 15 residues.